This TCR beta chain appears in the sequencing data of a study of siplizumab effects on memory and regulatory T cells. Whole-study results and caveats: Fewer alloreactive sequences mapped to unstimulated CD4+ memory cells under siplizumab. Solely a minor proportion of alloreactive clones could be assigned to unstimulated subsets.

In this sample, this clone turned up once. What it recognizes is unknown. Germline V CDR1 and CDR2: SGHAT, FQNNGV. V was pared by 2 bases and J by 6 bases, with 3 bases between. The CDR3 has 11 amino acids. Here immunoSEQ multiplex PCR was the method, and the copy in TCRdb shows in-frame clones only, minus some. The sample contains some 100,000 clones, roughly 94% of which appear only once. This rearrangement joins TRBV11-2 to TRBJ2-3; D unresolved. This receptor was taken from a human donor in good health. The sequencing sample was made of non-Treg CD4+ T cells sorted from blood. The DNA of the CDR3 is TGTGCCAGCAGCTTACTCGATACGCAGTATTTT. Protein product: CASSLLDTQYF.